This T cell receptor (beta chain) is from a study of tumor-infiltrating lymphocytes in localized non-small cell lung cancer. The study, taken as a whole, reports: IM1 and IM2 tumors showed no difference in T-cell fraction. Tumors had more T cell infiltration than uninvolved lung, per TCRbeta sequencing and CD3 counts. No link was found between tumor T-cell fraction and recurrence-free survival.

Points on this clone: Its target is unknown.

The repertoire was sequenced with immunoSEQ multiplex PCR; TCRdb's copy has only in-frame clones and lacks some. The data contain 6,600 or so clones, around 70% of them singletons. The sample comprised lung tumor tissue. The receptor comes from a human donor with non-small cell lung cancer.

The CDR3 here is CASRQTSGDTQYF. As DNA, the CDR3 is TGTGCCAGCAGGCAGACTAGCGGTGATACGCAGTATTTT. This chain links TRBV6-6 with TRBJ2-3, with 9 positions matching TRBD2. The V and J ends lost 6 bases and 6 bases, in that order; junction bases with no gene match: 4. The CDR3 totals 13 residues. CDR1 is MNHNY and CDR2 is SVGAGI in the germline V gene (reference sequence).